This T cell receptor (beta chain) was sequenced in a study of T-cell reconstitution after alpha-beta-depleted transplantation in children. Regarding the study as a whole: One year post-transplant, T-cell counts and diversity were largely derived from T cells produced anew. Roughly two months post-transplant, alpha-beta T cells reportedly originated from several hundred graft clones that had expanded. For some patients, TCRbeta diversity was high at day 60 because of recipient T cells and thymic progenitors that survived.

The CDR3 runs to 16 residues. In germline, CDR1 is SGHTA, CDR2 FQGNSA. V lost 5 bases and J lost 3; bases outside the gene matches: 7. A word on this clonotype: Its antigen remains unknown.

Unique molecular identifiers were incorporated when the TCRbeta library was constructed. From the PCR reads, TCRdb called clonotypes with MiXCR, one entry per CDR3 protein. The sample consists of 550,000 to 600,000 distinct CDR3 sequences, about 21% of them appearing once. Material: PBMCs, mostly from graft donor cells, obtained 360 days after TCRalphabeta/CD19-depleted stem cell transplant. The chain uses TRBV7-2 and TRBJ2-6; TRBD1 matches 7 bases. The sequence came from a boy less than two years old who had a stem cell transplant for acute myeloid leukemia, so the T cells may come from the graft donor. CDR3 coding DNA: TGTGCCAGCAGCCCTGACAGGGTTTATGGGGCCAACGTCCTGACTTTC. Translation gives CASSPDRVYGANVLTF. Full variable domain (rest looked up from reference TRBV7-2 and TRBJ2-6): GAGVSQSPSNKVTEKGKDVELRCDPISGHTALYWYRQSLGQGLEFLIYFQGNSAPDKSGLPSDRFSAERTGGSVSTLTIQRTQQEDSAVYLCASSPDRVYGANVLTFGAGSRLTVL.